Listed here is a single TCR beta chain. The method was immunoSEQ multiplex PCR; TCRdb's version includes in-frame clones alone and lacks a portion of them. Of over 35,000 clones in the sample, 80% to 90% were seen once. The data stem from a study of blood T cell repertoires in COVID-19. The CDR3 spans 17 residues. The V gene end was trimmed by 1 base and the J gene end by 6 bases; junction bases not matched to a gene: 15. Germline values: CDR1 MGHRA, CDR2 YSYEKL. This sequence joins TRBV4-1 and TRBJ2-7; 7 bases agree with TRBD1. This TCR came from a woman older than 75 with COVID-19, enrolled during active disease. The sample comprised peripheral blood. For the CDR3, the DNA is TGCGCCAGCAGCCAAGGCATACAGGGGCGAAGGAAGGCCGAGCAGTACTTC. This sequence encodes CASSQGIQGRRKAEQYF.